This T cell receptor beta chain derives from a study of Graves' ophthalmopathy and Graves' hyperthyroidism (dated by TCRdb to 2016 to 2018). As for the study more broadly: Peripheral blood was collected at initial diagnosis, prior to any treatment. TCR beta repertoire signatures were used to distinguish Graves' ophthalmopathy from Graves' hyperthyroidism and to predict progression to ophthalmopathy. In total, some 140 blood samples were TCR-sequenced: approximately 42 ophthalmopathy, over 70 hyperthyroidism and around 17 hyperthyroidism-to-ophthalmopathy patients. To explore V-J signatures that distinguish ophthalmopathy from hyperthyroidism, a discovery set of about a hundred patients was enrolled, made up of 40 to 45 with ophthalmopathy and 55 to 65 with stable hyperthyroidism. An independent validation cohort comprised 18 to 20 hyperthyroidism patients and 15 to 17 patients who later progressed from hyperthyroidism to ophthalmopathy. In five or six hyperthyroidism patients, T-cell repertoires of thyroid tissue and blood were compared. Following sample collection, hyperthyroidism patients were given methimazole at a starting dose of 30 mg daily, and ophthalmopathy patients were given high-dose intravenous methylprednisolone.

The investigation overall reported the following: Most expanded thyroid clonotypes with a frequency above 0.001 also appeared in blood, which suggests that blood repertoires may reflect the immune response in the thyroid. In validation, the model predicted ophthalmopathy progression with about 71% sensitivity and 72.22% specificity; some twelve predicted patients were CT-confirmed with GO in a median of approximately six months. In cross-validation, the 13-signature model distinguished ophthalmopathy from stable hyperthyroidism with just over 85% sensitivity and about 84% specificity, and in the test set the corresponding values were roughly 78% and 74%. Sample size was not statistically predetermined, and group allocation was not concealed from the investigators.

There are a few counts of this clonotype. Which antigen it targets is not known. The sample holds no much larger clone one base away, and base qualities are not on file. The germline V gene yields SNHLY for CDR1 and FYNNEI for CDR2. The V end loses 6 bases and the J end loses 5 bases, and a stretch of 11 bases separates them. The CDR3 contains 13 residues, cysteine and phenylalanine counted. Only the CDR3 DNA stays, 39 bases, in frame from base 1. For repertoire sequencing, TCR beta CDR3 regions were amplified from RNA transcripts. The first round of RT-PCR was done with HTBI primers and the Qiagen OneStep RT-PCR kit, and was followed by a second round of multiplex PCR, then size selection and purification. Sequencing of the libraries was carried out on an Illumina HiSeq2000 in paired-end mode with 100 bp reads. The authors' analysis ran thus. SOAPnuke was used to process the reads, removing any read that contained adapters or uncalled bases, had a mean Phred below 15, or lacked an exact match to the constant primer or identifier. High-quality paired reads were merged with COPE v1.2.5. Each unique nucleotide sequence was defined as a clonotype, and clonotypes were aligned to IMGT TRB V, D and J references with MiTCR v1.1. Only V-J combinations with frequency above 0.0001 were analysed, covering 99% to 99.2% of repertoires. A TCR clonal expansion and chaos score per V-J combination was defined as the ratio of F50 clonal expansion to chaos observed in the TCRdist matrix. Welch's t-statistics and random forest were used to reduce the features to 10 to 15 V-J combinations, which were then used as input to a naive Bayes classifier. The similarity between thyroid and blood repertoires was quantified using the Morisita-Horn index. TCRdb reprocessed the public reads (quality trimming at Q25 with fastp, clone calling with MiXCR) and kept in-frame beta chains. For every CDR3 protein sequence, its rows merge into one entry that carries the most common genes and DNA. V and J calls and clone size were set by TCRdb, not the authors. For this sample there are about 740,000 distinct CDR3 sequences; 35% to 50% appear just once. The biggest ten clones account for 40% to 45% of the sample.

Ophthalmopathy patients had moderately to severely active disease, Clinical Activity Score of at least 3, NOSPECS grade of at least 4, and disease duration under 3 months. Patients with other autoimmune diseases, uncontrolled infections, pregnancy or lactation were excluded from the study. Clinical symptoms, serum thyroxine, TRAb, thyroid ultrasound and orbital computed tomography were used for diagnosis. Ficoll-Paque density gradient centrifugation was used to isolate PBMCs from 10 ml of fresh peripheral blood. Trizol reagent was used to extract the total RNA, and its quality was then checked on an Agilent 2100 Bioanalyzer.

The material sequenced was peripheral blood. The chain is encoded by TRBV2 joined to TRBJ1-5, with no confidently assigned D gene. The TCR sequence derives from an adult man with Graves' ophthalmopathy. The nucleotide sequence is TGTGCCAGCAGCCAAGATGTCGATCAGCCCCAGCATTTT. This gives the protein CASSQDVDQPQHF. The variable domain in full, with residues beyond the CDR3 obtained from the reference TRBV2 and TRBJ1-5 genes, is EPEVTQTPSHQVTQMGQEVILRCVPISNHLYFYWYRQILGQKVEFLVSFYNNEISEKSEIFDDQFSVERPDGSNFTLKIRSTKLEDSAMYFCASSQDVDQPQHFGDGTRLSIL.